The 5 T cell receptor beta chains below come from one sample, sequenced in a study of T cells in localized non-small cell lung cancer. The protocol was immunoSEQ multiplex PCR, while the TCRdb copy is restricted to in-frame clones and leaves out a portion. The data contain approximately 83,000 clones, more than 75% of them singletons. Source: PBMCs, taken before any cancer treatment. These receptors originate from a woman aged 35 to 70 with stage II squamous cell lung carcinoma.

The rearrangement joins TRBV5-1 to TRBJ2-1; 10 nucleotides line up with TRBD2. J was trimmed by 9 bases and V by 0 bases; bases with no gene match: 6. This CDR3 has 15 residues. Germline values: CDR1 SGHRS, CDR2 YFSETQ. CDR3: CASSLEAGGLGEQFF. CDR3 in DNA: TGCGCCAGCAGCTTGGAAGCGGGGGGGCTTGGTGAGCAGTTCTTC.

The chain links TRBV6-1 to TRBJ2-2; D remains unclear. With 6 bases removed from V and 5 bases from J, the gap between germline ends came to 16 bases. Germline assignment: CDR1 MNHNS and CDR2 SASEGT. This CDR3 region has 15 residues. The CDR3 nucleotides read TGTGCCAGCAGAAAGGATTCGCAGTGGACCGGGGAGCTGTTTTTT. This codes for CASRKDSQWTGELFF.

The rearrangement links TRBV9 to TRBJ1-1; a weak D match, TRBD1 (5 bases). With 5 bases removed from V and 13 bases from J, the gap between germline ends came to 15 bases. The CDR3 contains 11 residues. CDR1 is SGDLS and CDR2 is YYNGEE in the germline V gene. Written as DNA, the CDR3 is TGTGCCAGCAGTGGGGACCTCGGCCGTTTCTTT. Its translation is CASSGDLGRFF. The entire variable domain, with the rest obtained from reference TRBV9 and TRBJ1-1, is as follows: DSGVTQTPKHLITATGQRVTLRCSPRSGDLSVYWYQQSLDQGLQFLIQYYNGEERAKGNILERFSAQQFPDLHSELNLSSLELGDSALYFCASSGDLGRFFGQGTRLTVV.

The CDR3 loop reads CASSHYPGDRVLGAFF. CDR3 in DNA: TGTGCCAGCAGCCACTACCCAGGAGACAGGGTATTAGGAGCTTTCTTT. This chain joins TRBV5-4 and TRBJ1-1; 7 bases line up with TRBD1. V dropped 4 bases and J dropped 10; count of bases not matched to a gene: 19. This CDR3 region has 16 residues. Germline V gene lookup returns CDR1 SGHNT and CDR2 YYREEE (reference sequence).

The CDR3 protein is CASSGGKGGDTQYF. The DNA for the CDR3 is TGTGCCAGCAGTGGAGGGAAGGGCGGAGATACGCAGTATTTT. This chain connects TRBV2 to TRBJ2-3; tentatively, D is TRBD2 (5 bases). V was shortened by 4 bases and J by 5 bases, with 13 bases between the two germline ends. The CDR3 has 14 residues. CDR1 is SNHLY and CDR2 is FYNNEI in the germline V gene.